The sample holds many counts of the clone carrying this T cell receptor (beta chain). These data belong to a study of T cells in Graves' hyperthyroidism and ophthalmopathy. Using around 10 ml of fresh peripheral blood, PBMCs were prepared. The CDR3 regions of TCR beta were amplified from RNA transcripts. The primer set for the first-round RT-PCR of the TCR CDR3 was HTBI. TCRdb ran MiXCR on the multiplex PCR reads and lists one entry per CDR3 protein. The sample comprises almost 600,000 distinct CDR3 sequences, about 15% of which are singletons, and 5.8% rests with the top ten. This TCR was sampled from a woman aged 25 to 39 with Graves' hyperthyroidism that later progressed to Graves' ophthalmopathy. Sequenced input: blood.

CDR3 sequence (DNA): TGTGCCAGCAGTTTAAATAGGGGCCAGCCCCAGCATTTT. Protein product: CASSLNRGQPQHF. The chain combines TRBV27 with TRBJ1-5; tentatively, D is TRBD1 (5 bases). Trimming pared 2 bases from V and 7 bases from J, leaving 9 bases between. Germline V gene data show CDR1 as MNHEY and CDR2 as SMNVEV (reference sequence). The CDR3 consists of 13 residues.